This T cell receptor (beta chain) was profiled in a study of blood T cell repertoires in COVID-19. Germline assignment: CDR1 SEHNR and CDR2 FQNEAQ (reference sequence). Trimming pared 5 bases from V and 3 bases from J, leaving 14 bases between. The CDR3 consists of 15 residues. Using immunoSEQ multiplex PCR, the repertoire was profiled, and TCRdb retains in-frame clones only, with some absent. The sample contains just over 350,000 clones, 86% of which appear only once. The chain links TRBV7-9 to TRBJ1-5, with D perhaps TRBD1 (6 bases). This TCR came from a woman aged 55-70 years with COVID-19, enrolled during active disease. The sample consisted of peripheral blood. CDR3: CASSLDRLFNQPQHF. The CDR3 bases are TGTGCCAGCAGCCTAGACAGGCTGTTCAATCAGCCCCAGCATTTT.